The T cell receptor (beta chain) under discussion was sequenced for a study of tumour-infiltrating T cells in Burkitt lymphoma. Sequencing was performed with immunoSEQ multiplex PCR; in TCRdb, only in-frame clones are kept and a portion is missing. The data contain roughly 1,700 clones, roughly 17% of them seen just once; the ten biggest clones take up approximately 12%. The V gene's germline CDR1 is SGDLS and CDR2 YYNGEE. V dropped 1 base and J dropped 1; count of bases not matched to a gene: 2. CDR3 length: 15 residues. This clone is large by share. No antigen is known for it. Study findings and constraints: Several public clonotypes were shared across many Burkitt lymphoma patients.

Sequenced input: tumor tissue. The V call is TRBV9, the J call TRBJ2-3; TRBD2 agrees at 8 bases. The sequence was collected from a human donor with Burkitt lymphoma. This CDR3 reads CASSVRAGGTDTQYF. CDR3 nucleotide sequence: TGTGCCAGCAGCGTACGAGCGGGGGGCACAGATACGCAGTATTTT.